These T cell receptor beta chains were read from a single sample in a study of persistence of HIV-infected CD4 T cells. Sequencing used immunoSEQ multiplex PCR; TCRdb keeps in-frame clones, though not all of them. The sample holds 35,000 to 55,000 clones; about nine tenths are singletons and the top ten take roughly 0.44%. Their antigens remain unidentified. Specimen: CD4+ T cells sorted from PBMCs after roughly 18-hour stimulation, collected from a patient who received antiretroviral therapy. The receptor set was obtained from an adult woman with HIV who was CMV-seropositive. Each CDR3 is given with its conserved first and last residue. Each record gives: V gene, CDR3 protein.

v_call: TRBV15; cdr3_aa: CATSREGVSYNEQFF
v_call: TRBV5-5; cdr3_aa: CASSAQNEQFF
v_call: TRBV20-1; cdr3_aa: CSANEGSYGYTF
v_call: TRBV6-5; cdr3_aa: CASTLDPPPMETQYF
v_call: TRBV5-4; cdr3_aa: CASSFGPSSNQPQHF
v_call: TRBV7-3; cdr3_aa: CASSSGLPGAGNEQFF
v_call: TRBV5-1; cdr3_aa: CASSLRTGNTGELFF
v_call: TRBV12-3/TRBV12-4; cdr3_aa: CASYGEGRETQYF
v_call: TRBV27; cdr3_aa: CASSLRGTNTGELFF
v_call: TRBV12-5; cdr3_aa: CASGSGGSTDTQYF
v_call: TRBV5-8; cdr3_aa: CASSWGQSPSYEQYF
v_call: TRBV12-3/TRBV12-4; cdr3_aa: CASRDRGPTEAFF
v_call: TRBV9; cdr3_aa: CASSVVAGGSNTGELFF
v_call: TRBV5-4; cdr3_aa: CASSLGTGLLYGYTF
v_call: TRBV10-2; cdr3_aa: CASSESGNTGELFF
v_call: TRBV4-2; cdr3_aa: CASSRGGGGTGPGNTIYF
v_call: TRBV19; cdr3_aa: CASSTRDGWSYTF
v_call: TRBV27; cdr3_aa: CASSFGLAGGPSYEQYF
v_call: TRBV10-3; cdr3_aa: CATSGNQETQYF
v_call: TRBV12-3/TRBV12-4; cdr3_aa: CASSGGLWDTIYF
v_call: TRBV5-4; cdr3_aa: CASSSRGGLTEAFF
v_call: TRBV6-5; cdr3_aa: CASRNYRGGGYTF
v_call: TRBV5-1; cdr3_aa: CASSLNAANTEAFF
v_call: TRBV19; cdr3_aa: CASSTLRGRTGELFF
v_call: TRBV7-2; cdr3_aa: CASSNGLAGGGELFF
v_call: TRBV24-1; cdr3_aa: CATRDSPVGGEAFF
v_call: TRBV7-6; cdr3_aa: CASSLVGRSTEAFF
v_call: TRBV27; cdr3_aa: CASSLGLAGGNEQYF
v_call: TRBV5-1; cdr3_aa: CASSLGGLAGPETQYF
v_call: TRBV7-2; cdr3_aa: CASSARGGGTDTQYF
v_call: TRBV5-1; cdr3_aa: CASSLELAGDPNTGELFF
v_call: TRBV18; cdr3_aa: CASSPLGDGTGELFF
v_call: TRBV9; cdr3_aa: CASSVDVGGANEQFF
v_call: TRBV30; cdr3_aa: CAWDLGGQPQHF
v_call: TRBV6-4; cdr3_aa: CASSDSRGGRAEAFF
v_call: TRBV6-5; cdr3_aa: CASSYADKSYEQYF